The next 27 T cell receptor beta chains were all read from a single sample in a study of response to subunit inactivated influenza vaccine. TCRdb re-analysed the RT-PCR reads in MiXCR, keeping a single row per CDR3 protein. The sample carries more than 500,000 distinct CDR3 sequences, 11% recorded once. The same specimen was also included in a second study, on T cells expressing NK-cell markers. From that report: The TCR beta cDNA came from 5'RACE template switching with UMIs.

The sequenced sample was PBMCs from blood, obtained on the day of vaccination. These receptors originate from a man aged 50-60 years who received an inactivated influenza vaccine.

This clonotype was observed a few times. This chain connects TRBV5-6 to TRBJ1-4; no firm D call. The ends were cut back, 0 bases at V and 0 bases at J, with 6 bases in the middle. The CDR3 totals 15 residues. The germline V gene has CDR1 SGHDT and CDR2 YYEEEE. In nucleotides, the CDR3 is TGTGCCAGCAGCTTGGGTATGGCAACTAATGAAAAACTGTTTTTT. Residues: CASSLGMATNEKLFF. The whole variable domain, remainder taken from reference TRBV5-6 and TRBJ1-4, is DAGVTQSPTHLIKTRGQQVTLRCSPKSGHDTVSWYQQALGQGPQFIFQYYEEEERQRGNFPDRFSGHQFPNYSSELNVNALLLGDSALYLCASSLGMATNEKLFFGSGTQLSVL.

This clonotype was observed a handful of times. This chain uses TRBV6-5 with TRBJ2-5; TRBD2 matches 15 bases. CDR3 length: 18 residues. The ends lost 2 bases at V and 7 bases at J; junction bases unmatched: 11. The germline V gene encodes CDR1 MNHEY and CDR2 SVGAGI. CDR3 residues: CASSYRGTSGGPTGTQYF. Here the CDR3 DNA reads TGTGCCAGCAGTTACCGGGGGACTAGCGGGGGGCCAACCGGGACCCAGTACTTC.

The chain couples TRBV29-1 to TRBJ2-1; no clear D gene. Trimming cost V 2 bases and J 2 bases, with 13 bases left between them. The germline CDR1 and CDR2 sequences are SQVTM and ANQGSEA. There are 15 residues in the CDR3. CDR3 protein: CSVEFPERAYNEQFF. CDR3 sequence (DNA): TGCAGCGTTGAATTCCCGGAGCGAGCCTACAATGAGCAGTTCTTC.

The gene calls are TRBV25-1 and TRBJ1-6; D not certain. The CDR3 is 14 residues long. CDR1 is MGHDK, CDR2 SYGVNS, per germline. V lost 3 bases to trimming and J lost 4 bases, with 7 bases between them. The CDR3 sequence is CASSEGWYNSPLHF. In DNA, the CDR3 is TGTGCCAGCAGTGAGGGGTGGTATAATTCACCCCTCCACTTT. Full variable domain (remainder filled in from reference TRBV25-1 and TRBJ1-6): EADIYQTPRYLVIGTGKKITLECSQTMGHDKMYWYQQDPGMELHLIHYSYGVNSTEKGDLSSESTVSRIRTEHFPLTLESARPSHTSQYLCASSEGWYNSPLHFGNGTRLTVT.

This clonotype was detected only a few times. V usage is TRBV20-1 and J usage is TRBJ2-3; 8 bases match TRBD2. Germline loops: CDR1 DFQATT, CDR2 SNEGSKA (reference sequence). V was clipped by 0 bases and J by 5 bases; unmatched bases: 10. CDR3 length: 16 amino acids. CDR3 sequence reads: CSARDQKRGFGDTQYF. CDR3 nucleotide sequence: TGCAGTGCTAGAGATCAGAAGCGGGGGTTTGGAGATACGCAGTATTTT.

There are many counts of this clonotype. The genes are TRBV5-1 and TRBJ2-5; 10 bases fit TRBD2. The CDR3 runs 17 residues. In germline, CDR1 is SGHRS, CDR2 YFSETQ. The V and J ends lost 2 bases and 5 bases, in that order; junction bases with no gene match: 12. The CDR3 sequence: CASSFGLAGEVWETQYF. CDR3 nucleotide sequence: TGCGCCAGCAGCTTTGGCCTAGCGGGGGAAGTTTGGGAGACCCAGTACTTC.

The chain has TRBV12-3 or TRBV12-4 and TRBJ2-3; D is perhaps TRBD2 (6 bases). The CDR3 has 16 amino acids. Between the trimmed V and J ends, which lost 2 bases and 0 bases, there was a span of 12 bases. In DNA, the CDR3 is TGTGCCAGCAGTTTATTGCAAGGACTAAGCACAGATACGCAGTATTTT. This gives the protein CASSLLQGLSTDTQYF.

This clonotype has at least ten counts. The chain couples TRBV4-3 to TRBJ2-1; 8 bases match TRBD2. This CDR3 is 14 amino acids long. Germline V lookup: CDR1 LGHNA, CDR2 YSLEER. Germline trimming cut 4 bases from V and 6 bases from J; bases unmatched to any gene: 5. The CDR3 region is CASSRGGTSNEQFF. In nucleotides, the CDR3 is TGCGCCAGCAGCCGAGGAGGGACTAGCAATGAGCAGTTCTTC.

The chain is built from TRBV11-2 and TRBJ2-7; D remains unclear. Trimming took off 1 base at V and 7 bases at J, with 11 bases between the two ends. This CDR3 is 13 amino acids long. Germline CDR1 SGHAT, CDR2 FQNNGV. The CDR3 spells CASSLGDSWEQYF. The CDR3, as DNA: TGTGCCAGCAGCTTAGGGGATTCCTGGGAGCAGTACTTC.

V is TRBV12-3 or TRBV12-4 and J is TRBJ2-7, with D tentatively TRBD1 (6 bases). Between the trimmed V and J ends, which lost 3 bases and 2 bases, there was a span of 11 bases. The CDR3 is made up of 14 amino acids. Here the CDR3 reads CASSFVQGPYEQYF. The CDR3 DNA follows: TGTGCCAGCAGTTTCGTACAGGGACCCTACGAGCAGTACTTC.

At least ten counts were recorded for this clonotype. This sequence joins TRBV12-3 or TRBV12-4 and TRBJ2-1; the match to TRBD1 covers 7 bases. This CDR3 has 15 amino acids. V shed 6 bases, J shed 6 bases, and the junction held 11 bases outside the gene matches. DNA for the CDR3: TGTGCCAGCAGCCGGGGACAGTTGAGTTTCAATGAGCAGTTCTTC. Amino acids: CASSRGQLSFNEQFF.

V usage is TRBV6-2 or TRBV6-3 and J usage is TRBJ2-1, with D perhaps matching TRBD2 (5 bases). Germline V lookup: CDR1 MNHEY, CDR2 SVGEGT. V was clipped by 2 bases and J by 2 bases, with 13 bases between them. There are 16 residues in the CDR3. In DNA form, the CDR3 reads TGTGCCAGCAGTTACGAGGGTTATTTGACCTACAATGAGCAGTTCTTC. Protein sequence: CASSYEGYLTYNEQFF.

The table lists this clonotype with many counts. The chain has TRBV29-1 and TRBJ2-2; 10 bases agree with TRBD2. This CDR3 is 16 amino acids long. The V and J ends lost 2 bases and 2 bases, in that order; junction bases with no gene match: 5. In germline, CDR1 is SQVTM, CDR2 ANQGSEA. The CDR3 is CSVELRTSGNTGELFF. In nucleotides, the CDR3 is TGCAGCGTTGAACTCCGGACTAGCGGTAACACCGGGGAGCTGTTTTTT.

As to this clonotype: This may come from a read error, since a much larger clone is one base off. Since the CDR3 does not end with the conserved phenylalanine or tryptophan, this likely comes from a read error. DNA of the CDR3: TGTGCCAGCAGCCAAGTCAGGGGCGAGCAGTACTTA. Its translation is CASSQVRGEQYL. The chain links TRBV14 to TRBJ2-7; D is perhaps TRBD1 (6 bases). The CDR3 is 12 residues long. Deletions cut 1 base from V and 6 bases from J, with 7 bases between. Looked up from germline, CDR1 is SGHDN and CDR2 is FVKESK.

This clonotype was counted between two and nine times. The rearrangement joins TRBV30 to TRBJ2-2; D is perhaps TRBD1 or TRBD2 (6 bases each). The CDR3 has 13 residues. Germline V gives CDR1 GTSNPN, CDR2 SVGIG (reference sequence). Between the trimmed V and J ends, which lost 0 bases and 7 bases, there was a span of 9 bases. The CDR3 coding sequence is TGTGCCTGGAGTGTACGGGGGCACGGGGAGCTGTTTTTT. Translating gives CAWSVRGHGELFF. Together with reference TRBV30 and TRBJ2-2, the CDR3 gives the full variable domain: SQTIHQWPATLVQPVGSPLSLECTVEGTSNPNLYWYRQAAGRGLQLLFYSVGIGQISSEVPQNLSASRPQDRQFILSSKKLLLSDSGFYLCAWSVRGHGELFFGEGSRLTVL.

A few counts support this clonotype. This rearrangement joins TRBV15 to TRBJ2-7, with no clear D. The germline V and J ends were trimmed by 6 bases and 5 bases, with 14 bases remaining between them. The CDR3 extends over 13 amino acids. Germline lookup yields CDR1 LNHNV and CDR2 YYDKDF (reference sequence). CDR3 coding DNA: TGTGCCACCAGGGCGACTCCGATGGACGAGCAGTACTTC. Translating gives CATRATPMDEQYF.

This clonotype was seen a handful of times. The rearrangement uses TRBV7-8 and TRBJ2-2, with 7 positions matching TRBD1. The germline CDR1 and CDR2 sequences are SGHVS and FQNEAQ. Losses at the gene ends were 6 bases for V and 3 bases for J; bases not matched to a gene: 7. This CDR3 contains 15 residues. In DNA form, the CDR3 reads TGTGCCAGCAGTTCCCAGGGGGTTTACACCGGGGAGCTGTTTTTT. Encoded protein: CASSSQGVYTGELFF.

This clonotype appeared many times. This rearrangement joins TRBV10-3 to TRBJ1-5; D perhaps matches TRBD1 (5 bases). CDR1 and CDR2 from the germline V gene are ENHRY and SYGVKD. V lost 6 bases to trimming and J lost 0 bases, with 6 bases between them. The CDR3 is made up of 13 amino acids. For the CDR3, the DNA is TGTGCCATCAGAGGGGATAGCAATCAGCCCCAGCATTTT. Translated, it gives CAIRGDSNQPQHF.

The V gene is TRBV20-1, the J gene TRBJ2-7; D call uncertain. This CDR3 contains 15 residues. The V end was cut by 0 bases, the J end by 1 base, with 13 bases between. Germline CDR1 reads DFQATT; CDR2 reads SNEGSKA (reference sequence). This CDR3 reads CSARDPYRASYEQYF. The CDR3 nucleotides read TGCAGTGCTAGAGATCCATACAGAGCTTCCTACGAGCAGTACTTC.

In this sample, this clonotype turned up a few times. This rearrangement joins TRBV6-5 to TRBJ1-5; D remains unclear. The V and J ends lost 4 bases and 0 bases respectively, with 10 bases between them. The CDR3 spans 15 residues. Germline V gene sequence: CDR1 MNHEY, CDR2 SVGAGI. CDR3: CASSSGIYSNQPQHF. The CDR3 nucleotides are TGTGCCAGCAGTTCCGGAATTTATAGCAATCAGCCCCAGCATTTT.

The sample holds many counts of this clonotype. The chain carries TRBV12-3 or TRBV12-4 and TRBJ2-3, with 8 bases identical to TRBD2. This CDR3 spans 15 amino acids. Trimming at V came to 6 bases and at J to 3 bases, leaving 8 bases not matched to a gene. The CDR3, as DNA: TGTGCCAGCAGAGACTCCGCTAGCGGGACAGATACGCAGTATTTT. Residues: CASRDSASGTDTQYF.

V usage is TRBV30 and J usage is TRBJ2-5; D possibly matches TRBD1 or TRBD2 (7 bases each). Trimming cost V 0 bases and J 5 bases, with 16 bases left between them. The CDR3 consists of 15 residues. The germline V gene encodes CDR1 GTSNPN and CDR2 SVGIG (reference sequence). The CDR3 DNA reads as TGTGCCTGGAGTGTACCGGCAGGGGGGGTGGAGACCCAGTACTTC. Protein: CAWSVPAGGVETQYF.

This clonotype has only a few counts. The chain carries TRBV12-3 or TRBV12-4 and TRBJ2-1; D uncertain. V was clipped by 1 base and J by 0 bases, with 7 bases between them. The CDR3 length is 15 residues. CDR3 sequence: CASSLDPGSYNEQFF. DNA for the CDR3: TGTGCCAGCAGTTTAGACCCCGGCTCCTACAATGAGCAGTTCTTC.

This clonotype was detected only a few times. CDR3 bases: TGTGCCAGTAGTATAGATAACGGCAATAATTCACCCCTCCACTTT. Encoded protein: CASSIDNGNNSPLHF. V usage is TRBV19 and J usage is TRBJ1-6; D remains unclear. Germline CDR1 is LNHDA and CDR2 is SQIVND (reference sequence). Trimming took off 0 bases at V and 5 bases at J, with 8 bases between the two ends. The CDR3 runs 15 residues.

This clonotype was observed many times. J is TRBJ2-1 and V is TRBV9; 11 nucleotides align to TRBD2. J was trimmed by 0 bases and V by 0 bases; bases with no gene match: 8. The CDR3 length is 19 residues. Germline lookup yields CDR1 SGDLS and CDR2 YYNGEE. CDR3 coding DNA: TGTGCCAGCAGCGTAGACCCGACTAGCGGGGTCAGCTCCTACAATGAGCAGTTCTTC. Its protein product is CASSVDPTSGVSSYNEQFF.

This clonotype was seen more than once but under ten times. The V and J genes are TRBV28 and TRBJ2-1; 8 bases match TRBD2. V lost 4 bases to trimming and J lost 4 bases; unmatched junction nucleotides: 9. The CDR3 has 16 amino acids. From germline, CDR1 is MDHEN and CDR2 SYDVKM. CDR3 nucleotide sequence: TGTGCCAGCAGTTCATTTCCGGGAGGGGTATACAATGAGCAGTTCTTC. Its translation is CASSSFPGGVYNEQFF.

This clonotype was observed a handful of times. The chain is built from TRBV7-9 and TRBJ2-7; D perhaps matches TRBD2 (5 bases). This CDR3 has 15 residues. Germline V gene sequence: CDR1 SEHNR, CDR2 FQNEAQ (reference sequence). Trimming took off 5 bases at V and 5 bases at J, with 19 bases between the two ends. The CDR3 reads CASSPIGGLRDEQYF. The CDR3 nucleotides read TGTGCCAGCAGCCCGATTGGCGGGCTTCGCGACGAGCAGTACTTC.